This passage covers 31 T cell receptor beta chains from one sample sequenced in a study of control samples from healthy donors and cancer patients. The table came from immunoSEQ multiplex PCR; TCRdb's copy has only in-frame clones and leaves some out. The sample shows approximately 150,000 clones, 96% of them seen only once. The source material was blood. The receptors were gathered from a woman aged 25 to 39 in good health.

The chain has TRBV18 and TRBJ2-6, with D uncertain. CDR3 size: 14 residues. Trimming removed 5 bases at V and 0 bases at J, with 5 bases between. CDR1 and CDR2 (germline): KGHSH, LQKENI. CDR3 sequence reads: CASSAVSGANVLTF. The DNA of the CDR3 is TGTGCCAGCTCAGCCGTCTCTGGGGCCAACGTCCTGACTTTC.

The rearrangement links TRBV6-5 to TRBJ2-7; 11 nucleotides line up with TRBD1. The CDR3 has 14 residues. Germline V gene data show CDR1 as MNHEY and CDR2 as SVGAGI. J gave up 4 bases and V 6 bases, and 5 bases lay outside the gene matches. CDR3 region: CASSTGTGGYEQYF. The CDR3 nucleotides read TGTGCCAGCAGCACCGGGACAGGGGGATACGAGCAGTACTTC.

The chain employs TRBV7-9 and TRBJ2-3; TRBD1 matches 8 bases. V was pared by 1 base and J by 0 bases, with 3 bases of the junction left unmatched. Per the germline V gene, CDR1 is SEHNR and CDR2 is FQNEAQ (reference sequence). The CDR3 extends over 16 amino acids. Here the CDR3 reads CASSLGAGGSTDTQYF. The CDR3 nucleotides read TGTGCCAGCAGCTTAGGGGCAGGGGGCAGCACAGATACGCAGTATTTT.

This chain connects TRBV5-1 to TRBJ2-2, with D perhaps matching TRBD1 (6 bases). The germline V gene encodes CDR1 SGHRS and CDR2 YFSETQ. The CDR3 runs 17 residues. V was shortened by 4 bases and J by 6 bases, with 22 bases between the two germline ends. CDR3 residues: CASSGRPVGGNSGELFF. CDR3 DNA: TGCGCCAGCAGCGGACGCCCGGTAGGGGGTAATTCCGGGGAGCTGTTTTTT.

The genes are TRBV3-1 (or the pseudogene TRBV3-2) and TRBJ2-7; D is possibly TRBD1 (6 bases). CDR3 size: 14 residues. Germline CDR1 LGHDT, CDR2 YNNKEL (reference sequence). Trimming stripped 1 base from V and 4 bases from J, with 11 bases between. The CDR3, as DNA: TGTGCCAGCAGCCAAGGGGCTAGGGGGTACGAGCAGTACTTC. Its translation: CASSQGARGYEQYF.

The J gene is TRBJ2-7, the V gene TRBV10-3; weak D call: TRBD1 (6 bases). Between the trimmed V and J ends, which lost 6 bases and 0 bases, there was a span of 6 bases. The CDR3 runs 12 residues. Germline CDR1 reads ENHRY; CDR2 reads SYGVKD. As DNA, the CDR3 is TGTGCCATCAGGGACAGCTCCTACGAGCAGTACTTC. Protein: CAIRDSSYEQYF.

The gene calls are TRBV5-6 and TRBJ2-7; TRBD2 might be the D (6 bases). The CDR3 spans 17 residues. Germline CDR1 is SGHDT and CDR2 is YYEEEE. Trimming pared 4 bases from V and 2 bases from J, leaving 22 bases between. CDR3 sequence (DNA): TGTGCCAGCAGCCGGGAAAAAGGCAGGAGGGGAACCTACGAGCAGTACTTC. It is translated as CASSREKGRRGTYEQYF.

The V call is TRBV7-8, the J call TRBJ2-3; D gene ambiguous. V was cut by 2 bases and J by 5 bases, with 8 bases left in between. Germline V gene lookup returns CDR1 SGHVS and CDR2 FQNEAQ. This CDR3 comprises 13 residues. DNA of the CDR3: TGTGCCAGCAGCTTAACCCCCGGAGATACGCAGTATTTT. This translates into CASSLTPGDTQYF.

The chain couples TRBV29-1 to TRBJ2-5; D uncertain. This CDR3 contains 11 residues. V shed 6 bases and J shed 4 bases, with 9 bases lying between them. Germline V CDR1 and CDR2: SQVTM, ANQGSEA. The CDR3 loop is CSVPSAETQYF. The DNA for the CDR3 is TGCAGCGTACCAAGTGCAGAGACCCAGTACTTC. Full variable domain (remainder filled in from reference TRBV29-1 and TRBJ2-5): SAVISQKPSRDICQRGTSLTIQCQVDSQVTMMFWYRQQPGQSLTLIATANQGSEATYESGFVIDKFPISRPNLTFSTLTVSNMSPEDSSIYLCSVPSAETQYFGPGTRLLVL.

The chain links TRBV9 to TRBJ2-2; TRBD2 matches at 13 bases. Trimming cost V 3 bases and J 5 bases; bases outside gene matches: 4. CDR3 length: 16 amino acids. Germline loops: CDR1 SGDLS, CDR2 YYNGEE. The CDR3 nucleotides are TGTGCCAGCAGCGGGGGACTAGCGGGGACGACCGGGGAGCTGTTTTTT. This translates into CASSGGLAGTTGELFF. Supplemented by reference TRBV9 and TRBJ2-2, the full variable domain reads DSGVTQTPKHLITATGQRVTLRCSPRSGDLSVYWYQQSLDQGLQFLIQYYNGEERAKGNILERFSAQQFPDLHSELNLSSLELGDSALYFCASSGGLAGTTGELFFGEGSRLTVL.

The V and J genes are TRBV3-1 (or the pseudogene TRBV3-2) and TRBJ1-1; TRBD1 agrees at 7 bases. V lost 4 bases and J lost 5; bases outside the gene matches: 13. The germline gives CDR1 LGHDT, CDR2 YNNKEL (reference sequence). CDR3 length equals 16 residues. CDR3 sequence (DNA): TGTGCCAGCAGCCCTGAGGCAGGCAGGGGGAGGACTGAAGCTTTCTTT. Protein sequence: CASSPEAGRGRTEAFF.

V is TRBV28 and J is TRBJ1-5; D remains unclear. Trimming removed 6 bases from V and 4 bases from J, with 4 bases in between. The CDR3 extends over 11 amino acids. The V gene's germline CDR1 is MDHEN and CDR2 SYDVKM. The CDR3 loop reads CASRQNQPQHF. The CDR3 DNA reads TGTGCCAGCAGGCAGAATCAGCCCCAGCATTTT.

The J gene is TRBJ2-7, the V gene TRBV9; D may be TRBD2 (5 bases). Germline CDR1 reads SGDLS; CDR2 reads YYNGEE. V was clipped by 4 bases and J by 4 bases, with 9 bases between them. There are 12 residues in the CDR3. The CDR3 DNA sequence: TGTGCCAGCAGCCCGGGCGGGTACGAGCAGTACTTC. This gives the protein CASSPGGYEQYF.

This clone showed up many times. The chain uses TRBV6-4 and TRBJ2-5; 9 nucleotides align to TRBD2. Germline loops: CDR1 MRHNA, CDR2 SNTAGT. CDR3 length: 14 amino acids. With V trimmed by 8 bases and J by 5 bases, 9 bases remained unmatched. In nucleotides, the CDR3 is TGTGCCAGCCTCCTGCGGGGGGGTCACGAGACCCAGTACTTC. This gives the protein CASLLRGGHETQYF.

The V gene is TRBV28, the J gene TRBJ2-2; 7 nucleotides line up with TRBD1. The CDR3 length is 19 residues. Germline V CDR1 and CDR2: MDHEN, SYDVKM. The trim removed 2 bases at V and 0 bases at J, leaving 12 bases unmatched. Here the CDR3 reads CASSLMTGTSLTNTGELFF. CDR3 sequence (DNA): TGTGCCAGCAGTTTAATGACAGGGACCTCCCTCACGAACACCGGGGAGCTGTTTTTT.

The V and J genes are TRBV28 and TRBJ1-6; no definite D call. Germline lookup yields CDR1 MDHEN and CDR2 SYDVKM. This CDR3 is built from 16 residues. The V gene lost 0 bases and the J gene lost 9 bases, with 15 bases spanning the gap. The CDR3 DNA reads TGTGCCAGCAGTTTATGGAAGTTGGGGAATGGTTCACCCCTCCACTTT. The encoded protein is CASSLWKLGNGSPLHF.

J is TRBJ1-3 and V is TRBV5-5; 7 nucleotides agree with TRBD1. The CDR3 is 19 residues long. V lost 1 base and J lost 4; bases outside the gene matches: 17. Germline V CDR1 and CDR2: SGHKS, YYEKEE (reference sequence). The CDR3 sequence: CASSLWAQGSLTIGNTIYF. CDR3 DNA: TGTGCCAGCAGCTTGTGGGCACAGGGGTCTCTTACCATAGGAAACACCATATATTTT.

J is TRBJ1-5 and V is TRBV27; D gene unclear. This CDR3 has 13 amino acids. V lost 0 bases and J lost 9, with 9 bases in between. The V gene's germline CDR1 is MNHEY and CDR2 SMNVEV (reference sequence). CDR3 sequence reads: CASSLSPTRPQHF. The CDR3 region has the DNA TGTGCCAGCAGTTTATCACCCACACGGCCCCAGCATTTT.

CDR3: CASSDSGVNTEAFF. The CDR3 region has the DNA TGCGCCAGCAGTGATAGCGGAGTTAACACTGAAGCTTTCTTT. V gene TRBV10-1 combines with J gene TRBJ1-1; D ambiguous. Germline values: CDR1 WNHNN, CDR2 SYGVQD (reference sequence). V was trimmed by 3 bases and J by 2 bases, leaving 10 bases between them. There are 14 residues in the CDR3.

The chain couples TRBV5-5 to TRBJ1-1; 11 bases line up with TRBD1. Germline-derived CDR1 and CDR2 are SGHKS and YYEKEE (reference sequence). V shed 4 bases, J shed 0 bases, and the junction held 11 bases outside the gene matches. The CDR3 is 18 residues long. The CDR3 is CASSPTGTGGFMNTEAFF. The DNA of the CDR3 is TGTGCCAGCAGCCCCACCGGGACAGGGGGATTCATGAACACTGAAGCTTTCTTT.

This clone was counted a single time. V and J are TRBV6-5 and TRBJ1-6; D might be TRBD1 (5 bases). Trimming shortened V by 6 bases and J by 7 bases, and 10 bases separated the two germline ends. This CDR3 region has 13 residues. CDR1 and CDR2 (germline): MNHEY, SVGAGI. The CDR3 region has the DNA TGTGCCAGCAGAGGGGTTTTAAATTCACCCCTCCACTTT. Amino acid sequence: CASRGVLNSPLHF.

The V gene is TRBV19, the J gene TRBJ2-2, with a possible D match to TRBD2 (5 bases). There are 16 residues in the CDR3. CDR1 LNHDA and CDR2 SQIVND come from the germline V gene (reference sequence). V shed 6 bases and J shed 1 base, with 15 bases lying between them. In DNA, the CDR3 is TGTGCCAGTAGCCCTTTAAGGAGGAGGAACACCGGGGAGCTGTTTTTT. Translation gives CASSPLRRRNTGELFF.

J is TRBJ2-7 and V is TRBV9; D is undetermined. This CDR3 comprises 16 residues. Germline V lookup: CDR1 SGDLS, CDR2 YYNGEE. V lost 0 bases to trimming and J lost 1 base, with 14 bases between them. The CDR3 nucleotides are TGTGCCAGCAGCGTAGGGGTGGGTAGTGCGTCCTACGAGCAGTACTTC. As protein: CASSVGVGSASYEQYF. The complete variable domain, with remaining parts taken from reference TRBV9 and TRBJ2-7, reads DSGVTQTPKHLITATGQRVTLRCSPRSGDLSVYWYQQSLDQGLQFLIQYYNGEERAKGNILERFSAQQFPDLHSELNLSSLELGDSALYFCASSVGVGSASYEQYFGPGTRLTVT.

J is TRBJ2-7 and V is TRBV10-3, with a weak D call TRBD2 (5 bases). The germline V and J ends were trimmed by 5 bases and 6 bases, with 17 bases remaining between them. Germline assignment: CDR1 ENHRY and CDR2 SYGVKD. The CDR3 runs to 14 residues. In nucleotides, the CDR3 is TGTGCCATCAGTCAGTTGTTGGATGGGAGCGAGCAGTACTTC. It is translated as CAISQLLDGSEQYF.

This chain joins TRBV6-2 or TRBV6-3 and TRBJ1-1, with a tentative D call TRBD1 (6 bases). V was cut by 4 bases and J by 8 bases, with 11 bases left in between. CDR1 and CDR2 (germline): MNHEY, SVGEGT. The CDR3 has 12 amino acids. The CDR3: CASSFTGIEAFF. The DNA of the CDR3 is TGTGCCAGCAGTTTTACAGGGATCGAAGCTTTCTTT.

The chain combines TRBV19 with TRBJ1-4; D not certain. CDR3 size: 11 residues. The ends were cut back, 1 base at V and 12 bases at J, with 6 bases in the middle. Germline CDR1 reads LNHDA; CDR2 reads SQIVND (reference sequence). CDR3 region: CASSIGVELFF. The CDR3 DNA sequence: TGTGCCAGTAGTATAGGAGTGGAACTGTTTTTT. Together with reference TRBV19 and TRBJ1-4, the CDR3 gives the full variable domain: DGGITQSPKYLFRKEGQNVTLSCEQNLNHDAMYWYRQDPGQGLRLIYYSQIVNDFQKGDIAEGYSVSREKKESFPLTVTSAQKNPTAFYLCASSIGVELFFGSGTQLSVL.

Points on this clone: An end of the junction differs from the germline gene, which may be a read error. The rearrangement uses TRBV15 and TRBJ1-3; D gene ambiguous. The CDR3 loop spans 14 amino acids. The germline V gene has CDR1 LNHNV and CDR2 YYDKDF (reference sequence). CDR3 nucleotides: TGTGCCACCAGCAGAGGGGTCTCTGGAGACACCATATATTTT. Its protein is CATSRGVSGDTIYF.

The chain is built from TRBV18 and TRBJ2-2, with 9 bases identical to TRBD1. CDR3 length equals 16 residues. V shed 3 bases, J shed 4 bases, and the junction held 6 bases outside the gene matches. Germline V gene data show CDR1 as KGHSH and CDR2 as LQKENI. For the CDR3, the DNA is TGTGCCAGCTCACCGCGCCGGGACAGGGTCACCGGGGAGCTGTTTTTT. It translates to CASSPRRDRVTGELFF.

This sequence joins TRBV14 and TRBJ1-1; D not certain. Trimming stripped 3 bases from V and 1 base from J, with 9 bases between. CDR1 and CDR2 from the germline V gene are SGHDN and FVKESK. The length of the CDR3 is 14 residues. The CDR3 spells CASSHVNRNTEAFF. CDR3 bases: TGTGCCAGCAGCCACGTAAACAGGAACACTGAAGCTTTCTTT.

The chain links TRBV7-9 to TRBJ2-3; 7 positions agree with TRBD2. V lost 3 bases to trimming and J lost 0 bases; unmatched junction nucleotides: 3. The CDR3 totals 15 residues. Per germline, CDR1 SEHNR and CDR2 FQNEAQ (reference sequence). The CDR3 protein is CASSLISGSTDTQYF. In DNA, the CDR3 is TGTGCCAGCAGCTTGATTAGCGGGAGCACAGATACGCAGTATTTT.

The chain recombines TRBV15 with TRBJ1-2; 8 bases agree with TRBD1. The CDR3 extends over 15 amino acids. V lost 7 bases, J lost 2 bases, and 9 bases stayed unmatched. From germline, CDR1 is LNHNV and CDR2 YYDKDF (reference sequence). DNA of the CDR3: TGTGCCACCACCCAGGGGGGACAGGAAAACTATGGCTACACCTTC. As protein: CATTQGGQENYGYTF.